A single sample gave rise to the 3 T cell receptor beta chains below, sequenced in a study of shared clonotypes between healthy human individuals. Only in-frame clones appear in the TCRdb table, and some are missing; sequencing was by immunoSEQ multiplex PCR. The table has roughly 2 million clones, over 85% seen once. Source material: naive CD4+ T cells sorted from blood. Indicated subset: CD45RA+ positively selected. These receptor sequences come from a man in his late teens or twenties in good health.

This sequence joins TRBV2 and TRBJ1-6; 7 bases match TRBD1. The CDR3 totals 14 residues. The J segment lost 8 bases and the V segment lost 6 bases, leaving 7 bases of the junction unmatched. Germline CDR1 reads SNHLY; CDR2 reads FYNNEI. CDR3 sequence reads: CASRRGGGYSPLHF. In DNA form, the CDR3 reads TGTGCCAGCAGGAGAGGGGGCGGGTATTCACCCCTCCACTTT. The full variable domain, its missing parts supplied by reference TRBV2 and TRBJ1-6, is EPEVTQTPSHQVTQMGQEVILRCVPISNHLYFYWYRQILGQKVEFLVSFYNNEISEKSEIFDDQFSVERPDGSNFTLKIRSTKLEDSAMYFCASRRGGGYSPLHFGNGTRLTVT.

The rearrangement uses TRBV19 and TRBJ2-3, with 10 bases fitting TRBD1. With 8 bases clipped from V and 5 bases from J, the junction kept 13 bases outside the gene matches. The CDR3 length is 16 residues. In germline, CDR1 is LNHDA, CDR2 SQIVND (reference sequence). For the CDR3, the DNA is TGTGCCAGTTCAGATCCCTCCGGGACAGGGGTAGATACGCAGTATTTT. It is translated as CASSDPSGTGVDTQYF.

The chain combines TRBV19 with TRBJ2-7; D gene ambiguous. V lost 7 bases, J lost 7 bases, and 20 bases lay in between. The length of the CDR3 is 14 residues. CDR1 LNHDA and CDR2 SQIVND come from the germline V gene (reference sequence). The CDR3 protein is CASNAVAGPGEQYF. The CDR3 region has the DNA TGTGCCAGTAACGCCGTCGCCGGCCCTGGGGAGCAGTACTTC. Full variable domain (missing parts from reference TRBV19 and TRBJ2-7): DGGITQSPKYLFRKEGQNVTLSCEQNLNHDAMYWYRQDPGQGLRLIYYSQIVNDFQKGDIAEGYSVSREKKESFPLTVTSAQKNPTAFYLCASNAVAGPGEQYFGPGTRLTVT.